These T cell receptor beta chains were read from a single sample in a study of T cells in Graves' hyperthyroidism and ophthalmopathy. MiXCR, applied by TCRdb to the multiplex PCR reads, yields one record per CDR3 protein. Found here are about 680,000 distinct CDR3 sequences, 30% to 40% of them singletons; the top ten hold less than 40%. Sequences were obtained from blood. The receptors here all came from a woman aged 40 to 55 with Graves' hyperthyroidism. Both conserved end residues are part of each CDR3. The order of the fields is CDR3 length, V gene, D gene, J gene, clone size, CDR3 DNA, CDR3 protein. D genes are given only for firm matches. Clone sizes are given selectively: once, few, many, or a class where the clone is expanded.

len: 16; v_gene: TRBV5-5; d_gene: TRBD1; j_gene: TRBJ1-6; abundance: .; CDR3nt: TGTGCCAGCAGGGCCACCCCCGGGACAGGAAATTCACCCCTCCACTTT; CDR3aa: CASRATPGTGNSPLHF
len: 16; v_gene: TRBV10-3; d_gene: .; j_gene: TRBJ2-5; abundance: many; CDR3nt: TGTGCCATCAGTGAGTTATCGGGGCGGGACCCAGAGACCCAGTACTTC; CDR3aa: CAISELSGRDPETQYF
len: 18; v_gene: TRBV10-3; d_gene: .; j_gene: TRBJ1-1; abundance: many; CDR3nt: TGTGCCATCAGTGAGTCAATGGTTGGACGGAAAATGAACACTGAAGCTTTCTTT; CDR3aa: CAISESMVGRKMNTEAFF
len: 16; v_gene: TRBV5-6; d_gene: .; j_gene: TRBJ2-7; abundance: .; CDR3nt: TGTGCCAGCAGCTTGGGGGCTGGGCAGGGGTCCTACGAGCAGTACTTC; CDR3aa: CASSLGAGQGSYEQYF
len: 15; v_gene: TRBV10-3; d_gene: .; j_gene: TRBJ2-7; abundance: .; CDR3nt: TGTGCCATCAGTCAACCGGGACTCCTTGGGTACGAGCAGTACTTC; CDR3aa: CAISQPGLLGYEQYF
len: 15; v_gene: TRBV6-1; d_gene: TRBD1; j_gene: TRBJ2-5; abundance: few; CDR3nt: TGTGCCAGCTCCGACCCGGGACAGAACCAAGAGACCCAGTACTTC; CDR3aa: CASSDPGQNQETQYF
len: 13; v_gene: TRBV24-1; d_gene: .; j_gene: TRBJ2-1; abundance: .; CDR3nt: TGTGCCACCAGTGTGGACTTCTACAATGAGCAGTTCTTC; CDR3aa: CATSVDFYNEQFF
len: 16; v_gene: TRBV7-2; d_gene: .; j_gene: TRBJ2-7; abundance: few; CDR3nt: TGTGCCAGCAGCTCGCAGCCTCCCGGGGGCTCCTACGAGCAGTACTTC; CDR3aa: CASSSQPPGGSYEQYF
len: 17; v_gene: TRBV9; d_gene: TRBD2; j_gene: TRBJ2-5; abundance: .; CDR3nt: TGTGCCAGCAGCGTTGAGGGCTGGGCGGGGGGGCGCGAGACCCAGTACTTC; CDR3aa: CASSVEGWAGGRETQYF
len: 19; v_gene: TRBV5-1; d_gene: TRBD2; j_gene: TRBJ2-2; abundance: once; CDR3nt: TGCGCCAGCAGCTTGGGTAGCGGGAGAACGGTTGTGGTGACCGGGGAGCTGTTTTTT; CDR3aa: CASSLGSGRTVVVTGELFF
len: 15; v_gene: TRBV19; d_gene: TRBD1; j_gene: TRBJ1-6; abundance: .; CDR3nt: TGTGCCAGTAACACCCCGGGACAGGCGAATTCACCCCTCCACTTT; CDR3aa: CASNTPGQANSPLHF
len: 16; v_gene: TRBV4-3; d_gene: TRBD2; j_gene: TRBJ2-5; abundance: .; CDR3nt: TGCGCCAGCAGCCAACCGGGACTAGCGGGAACAGAGACCCAGTACTTC; CDR3aa: CASSQPGLAGTETQYF